The clone carrying this TCR beta chain came up a few times. What it binds is not known. This sample is drawn from a study of CD8+ T cells in alopecia areata. Study as a whole: Tofacitinib administration to treated patients was oral, at 5 to 10 mg twice daily.

Sequencing templates came from extracted RNA that was reverse transcribed into cDNA. Generated by immunoSEQ multiplex PCR, the TCRdb table keeps only in-frame clones and is missing some. Of fewer than 200,000 clones in the sample, approximately 59% were seen once. Regarding the study as a whole: Tofacitinib yielded significantly lower scalp clonality and fewer expanded CD8+ clones among the top 100.

Treatment defined: oral pan-JAK inhibitor, 5-10 mg twice daily. The sequencing here drew on CD4+ T cells sorted from blood, taken at week 56, from a patient treated with tofacitinib. This sequence originates from a human donor with alopecia areata.

The CDR3 is CASSQGGLAGVTDTQYF. The CDR3 DNA reads TGCGCCAGCAGCCAGGGGGGGCTAGCGGGGGTCACAGATACGCAGTATTTT. The rearrangement uses TRBV4-1 and TRBJ2-3; 10 nucleotides align to TRBD2. V was pared by 3 bases and J by 2 bases, with 8 bases of the junction left unmatched. This CDR3 region has 17 residues. Germline V CDR1 and CDR2: MGHRA, YSYEKL.